The rows below give T cell receptor beta chains drawn from one sample of a study of cytomegalovirus exposure and HLA in healthy donors. Method: immunoSEQ multiplex PCR; TCRdb's copy keeps in-frame clones and lacks some. The repertoire holds 150,000 to 200,000 clones, with more than 70% as singletons. The material sequenced was PBMCs. The source of these receptors is a woman aged 40 to 49 in good health and CMV-seronegative. Both conserved end residues are part of each CDR3. D genes are given only for firm matches. Size tells how often a clone was seen (once, few, many) or the class of an expanded clone, and some rows leave it out.

clone size: .
J gene: TRBJ1-1
D gene: .
V gene: TRBV5-1
CDR3 DNA: TGCGCCAGCAGCCGTGGTCAAAGCAGGGGCACTGAAGCTTTCTTT
CDR3 protein: CASSRGQSRGTEAFF

clone size: .
J gene: TRBJ1-1
D gene: .
V gene: TRBV20-1
CDR3 DNA: TGCAGTGACAGGGAATCCACTGAAGCTTTCTTT
CDR3 protein: CSDRESTEAFF

clone size: .
J gene: TRBJ1-1
D gene: .
V gene: TRBV2
CDR3 DNA: TGTGCCAGCAGTCTAGCGGGGGGGATGAACACTGAAGCTTTCTTT
CDR3 protein: CASSLAGGMNTEAFF

clone size: once
J gene: TRBJ1-1
D gene: .
V gene: TRBV10-3
CDR3 DNA: TGTGCCACCCTAAGTCGGCCGGGATTGAACACTGAAGCTTTCTTT
CDR3 protein: CATLSRPGLNTEAFF

clone size: .
J gene: TRBJ2-3
D gene: TRBD1
V gene: TRBV18
CDR3 DNA: TGTGCCAGCTCACCAAGGGATGGACAGGGTTTAGATACGCAGTATTTT
CDR3 protein: CASSPRDGQGLDTQYF

clone size: .
J gene: TRBJ1-2
D gene: TRBD1
V gene: TRBV5-1
CDR3 DNA: TGCGCCAGCAGCCCGGGACAGGGATTCGAGGGGGATGGCTACACCTTC
CDR3 protein: CASSPGQGFEGDGYTF

clone size: once
J gene: TRBJ2-7
D gene: TRBD1
V gene: TRBV18
CDR3 DNA: TGTGCCAGCTCACCGACGTTGGACAGGGACTACGAGCAGTACTTC
CDR3 protein: CASSPTLDRDYEQYF

clone size: once
J gene: TRBJ1-1
D gene: TRBD1
V gene: TRBV27
CDR3 DNA: TGTGCCAGCAGTTCACTAAAATACAGACAGGGCGGGACTGAAGCTTTCTTT
CDR3 protein: CASSSLKYRQGGTEAFF

clone size: .
J gene: TRBJ2-3
D gene: .
V gene: TRBV6-1
CDR3 DNA: TGTGCCAGCAGTGTGACAGGGCAAGCGGGAGCAGATACGCAGTATTTT
CDR3 protein: CASSVTGQAGADTQYF

clone size: .
J gene: TRBJ1-1
D gene: .
V gene: TRBV12-5
CDR3 DNA: TGTGCTAGTGGTGTACCAACAGGGACCGAAGCTTTCTTT
CDR3 protein: CASGVPTGTEAFF

clone size: .
J gene: TRBJ1-1
D gene: .
V gene: TRBV5-1
CDR3 DNA: TGCGCCAGCAGCCTAACGGCAGGGGAATGGAATGAAGCTTTCTTT
CDR3 protein: CASSLTAGEWNEAFF

clone size: .
J gene: TRBJ2-1
D gene: .
V gene: TRBV29-1
CDR3 DNA: TGCAGCGTCCTAAAAGGGGTTTACAATGAGCAGTTCTTC
CDR3 protein: CSVLKGVYNEQFF

clone size: .
J gene: TRBJ1-2
D gene: TRBD1
V gene: TRBV15
CDR3 DNA: TGTGCCACCAGCAGAGATCTGAATCCAGGGGGAAGTGGCTACACCTTC
CDR3 protein: CATSRDLNPGGSGYTF

clone size: .
J gene: TRBJ2-1
D gene: TRBD2
V gene: TRBV29-1
CDR3 DNA: TGCAGCGTTGAAGAAGTGACTAGCGCGACCTACAATGAGCAGTTCTTC
CDR3 protein: CSVEEVTSATYNEQFF

clone size: .
J gene: TRBJ1-6
D gene: .
V gene: TRBV6-5
CDR3 DNA: TGTGCCAGCAGTTACGGGGGCAGGGGCGTGAATTCACCCCTCCACTTT
CDR3 protein: CASSYGGRGVNSPLHF

clone size: .
J gene: TRBJ2-3
D gene: TRBD2
V gene: TRBV9
CDR3 DNA: TGTGCCAGCAGCGTTCGGGAGGGAAGCACAGATACGCAGTATTTT
CDR3 protein: CASSVREGSTDTQYF

clone size: .
J gene: TRBJ1-1
D gene: .
V gene: TRBV30
CDR3 DNA: TGTGCCTGGAGTCGGGGGGCGGCGAGCACTGAAGCTTTCTTT
CDR3 protein: CAWSRGAASTEAFF

clone size: .
J gene: TRBJ1-4
D gene: .
V gene: TRBV9
CDR3 DNA: TGTGCCAGCAGCGTAGCTCGGGGGAACAGTGGTGAAAAACTGTTTTTT
CDR3 protein: CASSVARGNSGEKLFF

clone size: .
J gene: TRBJ1-1
D gene: .
V gene: TRBV28
CDR3 DNA: TGTGCCAGCAGTTCCCAACTTGAAGCTTTCTTT
CDR3 protein: CASSSQLEAFF

clone size: .
J gene: TRBJ2-3
D gene: .
V gene: TRBV4-3
CDR3 DNA: TGCGCCAGCAGCGAAGGGCGACAGGGAGGCGATACGCAGTATTTT
CDR3 protein: CASSEGRQGGDTQYF

clone size: .
J gene: TRBJ1-2
D gene: TRBD1
V gene: TRBV25-1
CDR3 DNA: TGTGCCAGCGAACCCGCCGGGACAGGGTGGGGCTACACCTTC
CDR3 protein: CASEPAGTGWGYTF

clone size: few
J gene: TRBJ1-2
D gene: TRBD1
V gene: TRBV7-9
CDR3 DNA: TGTTCCAGCAGCTTAGGACAGGCCAGGGTCTATGGCTACACCTTC
CDR3 protein: CSSSLGQARVYGYTF

clone size: .
J gene: TRBJ1-2
D gene: .
V gene: TRBV27
CDR3 DNA: TGTGCCAGCACTTCAAAGGGGCAGATCCTTGGAGGCTACACCTTC
CDR3 protein: CASTSKGQILGGYTF

clone size: .
J gene: TRBJ2-3
D gene: TRBD2
V gene: TRBV6-4
CDR3 DNA: TGTGCCAGCAGTGACTCGGAGTCCGGACTAGCGGGGGGCACAGATACGCAGTATTTT
CDR3 protein: CASSDSESGLAGGTDTQYF

clone size: .
J gene: TRBJ2-1
D gene: TRBD2
V gene: TRBV9
CDR3 DNA: TGTGCCAGCAGCCCGGGACTAGCGGGAGAAGTATCCTACAATGAGCAGTTCTTC
CDR3 protein: CASSPGLAGEVSYNEQFF

clone size: .
J gene: TRBJ2-1
D gene: .
V gene: TRBV9
CDR3 DNA: TGTGCCAGCAGCGTAGAGGGGGATAAAAACAATGAGCAGTTCTTC
CDR3 protein: CASSVEGDKNNEQFF

clone size: .
J gene: TRBJ2-2
D gene: TRBD2
V gene: TRBV2
CDR3 DNA: TGTGCCAGCATGACCGGGACTAGTGGCGACACCGGGGAGCTGTTTTTT
CDR3 protein: CASMTGTSGDTGELFF

clone size: once
J gene: TRBJ2-1
D gene: TRBD2
V gene: TRBV9
CDR3 DNA: TGTGCCAGCAGCCCTAGCGGAACCTCCTACAATGAGCAGTTCTTC
CDR3 protein: CASSPSGTSYNEQFF

clone size: .
J gene: TRBJ2-2
D gene: TRBD2
V gene: TRBV5-1
CDR3 DNA: TGCGCCAGCAGACACGGACTAGCGGGAGGGACGAACACCGGGGAGCTGTTTTTT
CDR3 protein: CASRHGLAGGTNTGELFF

clone size: .
J gene: TRBJ1-2
D gene: TRBD1
V gene: TRBV7-2
CDR3 DNA: TGTGCCAGCAGCCTGACAGGGATCAACTATGGCTACACCTTC
CDR3 protein: CASSLTGINYGYTF

clone size: .
J gene: TRBJ2-6
D gene: .
V gene: TRBV2
CDR3 DNA: TGTGCCAGCAACCGGGGGGCCAACGTCCTGACTTTC
CDR3 protein: CASNRGANVLTF

clone size: .
J gene: TRBJ1-5
D gene: TRBD1
V gene: TRBV19
CDR3 DNA: TGTGCCAGTCGAGGACAGGTCAATCAGCCCCAGCATTTT
CDR3 protein: CASRGQVNQPQHF

clone size: .
J gene: TRBJ2-7
D gene: TRBD1
V gene: TRBV7-2
CDR3 DNA: TGTGCCAGCAGCATCCGACAGGGACCATACGAGCAGTACTTC
CDR3 protein: CASSIRQGPYEQYF

clone size: .
J gene: TRBJ2-7
D gene: .
V gene: TRBV7-9
CDR3 DNA: TGTGCCAGCAGCCGGGGGATTCGCGGCACCCCGAGCTCCTACGAGCAGTACTTC
CDR3 protein: CASSRGIRGTPSSYEQYF

clone size: few
J gene: TRBJ2-3
D gene: .
V gene: TRBV21-1
CDR3 DNA: TGTGCCAGCAGCAAAAACGGCCTCTTTACTAGCGGGTCCACAGATACGCAGTATTTT
CDR3 protein: CASSKNGLFTSGSTDTQYF

clone size: .
J gene: TRBJ1-5
D gene: TRBD1
V gene: TRBV5-5
CDR3 DNA: TGTGCCAGCAGCTTTCAGGGGGCGAGCAATCAGCCCCAGCATTTT
CDR3 protein: CASSFQGASNQPQHF

clone size: .
J gene: TRBJ1-1
D gene: TRBD1
V gene: TRBV5-4
CDR3 DNA: TGTGCCAGCAGCACGACAGGGGGAGGCACTGAAGCTTTCTTT
CDR3 protein: CASSTTGGGTEAFF

clone size: .
J gene: TRBJ1-2
D gene: .
V gene: TRBV5-1
CDR3 DNA: TGCGCCAGCAGCTTGGGTGAGAGCACTTATGGCTACACCTTC
CDR3 protein: CASSLGESTYGYTF

clone size: few
J gene: TRBJ2-1
D gene: TRBD2
V gene: TRBV7-6
CDR3 DNA: TGTGCCAGCAGTGAAGCGGGAGGGGCTAGCAGTGAGCAGTTCTTC
CDR3 protein: CASSEAGGASSEQFF

clone size: few
J gene: TRBJ2-5
D gene: .
V gene: TRBV29-1
CDR3 DNA: TGCAGCGTTGAGAGGGACATGAGGGAGACCCAGTACTTC
CDR3 protein: CSVERDMRETQYF

clone size: .
J gene: TRBJ1-2
D gene: TRBD1
V gene: TRBV29-1
CDR3 DNA: TGCAGCGCGTGGGACAGGGTGGTGAATGGCTACACCTTC
CDR3 protein: CSAWDRVVNGYTF